Following are 16 T cell receptor beta chains from one sample sequenced in a study of T cell responses to AZD1222 COVID-19 vaccine. This table comes from immunoSEQ multiplex PCR, and its TCRdb copy is limited to in-frame clones, with some not included. Of fewer than 200,000 clones listed, 80% to 90% are singletons. The source was peripheral blood, collected 28 days after the second dose of the MenACWY control vaccine. The source of these receptors is an adult who received the MenACWY meningococcal vaccine as a control.

V is TRBV30 and J is TRBJ1-4, with unresolved D. The CDR3 sequence is 14 residues long. V was cut by 0 bases and J by 4 bases, with 9 bases left in between. Germline values: CDR1 GTSNPN, CDR2 SVGIG (reference sequence). CDR3 sequence reads: CAWSVRGYNEKLFF. The CDR3 region has the DNA TGTGCCTGGAGTGTAAGAGGGTATAATGAAAAACTGTTTTTT.

The chain joins TRBV28 to TRBJ2-3; possibly TRBD2 for D (5 bases). The V end was cut by 3 bases, the J end by 0 bases, with 13 bases between. The germline V gene encodes CDR1 MDHEN and CDR2 SYDVKM. The CDR3 has 16 residues. The CDR3 here is CASSFPLGVSTDTQYF. As DNA, the CDR3 is TGTGCCAGCAGTTTTCCCCTCGGGGTTAGCACAGATACGCAGTATTTT.

This clone was counted once. Other DNA sequences from this sample encode an identical CDR3 as well. The rearrangement links TRBV5-1 to TRBJ2-2; D remains ambiguous. Germline V CDR1 and CDR2: SGHRS, YFSETQ. The CDR3 extends over 15 amino acids. V was shortened by 2 bases and J by 2 bases, with 10 bases between the two germline ends. This chain's CDR3 is CASSLGHQNTGELFF. The CDR3 DNA sequence: TGCGCCAGCAGCTTAGGGCACCAAAACACCGGGGAGCTGTTTTTT.

The rearrangement joins TRBV28 to TRBJ1-4, with D perhaps TRBD1 (5 bases). Germline V lookup: CDR1 MDHEN, CDR2 SYDVKM. The CDR3 covers 12 residues. V gave up 8 bases and J gave up 7 bases, with 11 bases separating them. The CDR3 sequence: CASGQIGEKLFF. CDR3 DNA sequence: TGTGCCAGCGGACAAATCGGTGAAAAACTGTTTTTT.

This chain uses TRBV7-9 with TRBJ1-2, with no clear D. V was cut by 3 bases and J by 4 bases, with 9 bases left in between. The CDR3 is 13 amino acids. The germline gives CDR1 SEHNR, CDR2 FQNEAQ (reference sequence). This CDR3 is CASSLLEGYGYTF. The CDR3 region has the DNA TGTGCCAGCAGCTTGTTGGAGGGCTATGGCTACACCTTC.

The V and J genes are TRBV28 and TRBJ1-2, with D maybe TRBD1 (5 bases). Trimming pared 8 bases from V and 5 bases from J, leaving 15 bases between. Germline lookup yields CDR1 MDHEN and CDR2 SYDVKM. This CDR3 contains 13 residues. CDR3 DNA: TGTGCCAGCCTCCAATCAGGGCGATATGGCTACACCTTC. Protein product: CASLQSGRYGYTF.

The rearrangement uses TRBV27 and TRBJ2-3; D unresolved. From germline, CDR1 is MNHEY and CDR2 SMNVEV (reference sequence). The CDR3 runs to 17 residues. V gave up 0 bases and J gave up 2 bases, with 15 bases separating them. The CDR3 loop reads CASSLSSRALPTDTQYF. DNA of the CDR3: TGTGCCAGCAGTTTATCGAGTAGGGCCTTACCCACAGATACGCAGTATTTT.

The chain combines TRBV7-2 with TRBJ2-2; D call uncertain. V lost 4 bases and J 8 bases, leaving 8 bases between the germline ends. CDR3 length equals 12 residues. Germline V gene data show CDR1 as SGHTA and CDR2 as FQGNSA. The CDR3 nucleotides are TGTGCCAGCAGCTGGGTAGCTGGGGAGCTGTTTTTT. The encoded protein is CASSWVAGELFF.

The chain links TRBV12-3 or TRBV12-4 to TRBJ1-2; TRBD1 is a possible D gene (5 bases). The CDR3 loop spans 13 amino acids. V was trimmed by 4 bases and J by 5 bases, leaving 11 bases between them. The DNA of the CDR3 is TGTGCCAGCAGTTCCAGGGAACTGTATGGCTACACCTTC. It encodes CASSSRELYGYTF.

V and J are TRBV19 and TRBJ1-2; no clear D gene. Germline-derived CDR1 and CDR2 are LNHDA and SQIVND (reference sequence). Trimming took off 8 bases at V and 4 bases at J, with 11 bases between the two ends. The length of the CDR3 is 12 residues. The CDR3 region has the DNA TGTGCCAGTCAGGAGTTGACCTATGGCTACACCTTC. Translated, it gives CASQELTYGYTF.

The chain couples TRBV5-4 to TRBJ1-1; D is unresolved. This CDR3 has 13 residues. Trimming shortened V by 4 bases and J by 1 base, and 8 bases separated the two germline ends. From germline, CDR1 is SGHNT and CDR2 YYREEE (reference sequence). The CDR3 spells CASSIDANTEAFF. CDR3 sequence (DNA): TGTGCCAGCAGCATAGACGCGAACACTGAAGCTTTCTTT. Combining the CDR3 with reference TRBV5-4 and TRBJ1-1 gives the whole variable domain ETGVTQSPTHLIKTRGQQVTLRCSSQSGHNTVSWYQQALGQGPQFIFQYYREEENGRGNFPPRFSGLQFPNYSSELNVNALELDDSALYLCASSIDANTEAFFGQGTRLTVV.

Of note for this clone: At one end the junction does not follow the germline gene, possibly because of a read error. The chain links TRBV15 to TRBJ2-7; a possible D gene is TRBD1 (5 bases). Per the germline V gene, CDR1 is LNHNV and CDR2 is YYDKDF (reference sequence). The CDR3 has 12 residues. CDR3 bases: TGTGCCACCAGCAGAGATGTCCAGGGTAGGTCCTTC. It specifies CATSRDVQGRSF.

The chain carries TRBV10-3 and TRBJ2-7; either TRBD1 or TRBD2 may fit D (5 bases each). The V and J ends lost 10 bases and 6 bases respectively, with 16 bases between them. The CDR3 runs to 12 residues. Germline V lookup: CDR1 ENHRY, CDR2 SYGVKD. The CDR3: CATLSGPSEQYF. The CDR3 DNA reads TGTGCCACCCTTTCGGGGCCCAGCGAGCAGTACTTC.

This chain connects TRBV20-1 to TRBJ1-2; D not certain. CDR1 is DFQATT, CDR2 SNEGSKA, per germline (reference sequence). CDR3 length: 11 residues. Here the CDR3 reads CRWNSNYGYTF. DNA of the CDR3: TGCAGGTGGAATTCTAACTATGGCTACACCTTC.

This clone was picked up a small number of times. The CDR3 loop reads CASSQDLGLYGYTF. CDR3 bases: TGCGCCAGCAGCCAAGATTTGGGCCTCTATGGCTACACCTTC. The rearrangement joins TRBV4-3 to TRBJ1-2; D gene ambiguous. The ends were cut back, 0 bases at V and 4 bases at J, with 9 bases in the middle. The V gene's germline CDR1 is LGHNA and CDR2 YSLEER. There are 14 residues in the CDR3.

The V gene is TRBV5-1, the J gene TRBJ1-4; the match to TRBD1 covers 9 bases. This CDR3 is 18 amino acids long. Germline V CDR1 and CDR2: SGHRS, YFSETQ. The V and J ends lost 4 bases and 0 bases, in that order; junction bases with no gene match: 10. The CDR3 protein is CASSPTGQGLTTNEKLFF. The CDR3 region has the DNA TGCGCCAGCAGCCCGACGGGACAGGGACTAACAACTAATGAAAAACTGTTTTTT.